The present T cell receptor beta chain was sequenced within a study of breast tumors, draining lymph nodes, adjacent tissues. Judged by abundance, this clonotype is medium-sized. No antigen is known for it. The CDR3 sequence is 14 residues long. The ends were cut back, 6 bases at V and 0 bases at J, with 8 bases in the middle. Germline CDR1 MNHEY, CDR2 SVGAGI. Study-level points and caveats: Tumor and nontumor repertoires were significantly more similar in luminal-like than in basal-like breast cancer. Tumor repertoires ranked between lymph nodes and nontumor tissue in diversity, with V and J gene preferences. Most tumor T cells seemingly derive from lymph node, then expand in tumor.

TCRdb passed the multiplex PCR reads through MiXCR, listing each CDR3 protein once. The data show some 22,000 distinct CDR3 sequences, almost 70% seen once. V gene TRBV6-5 combines with J gene TRBJ1-4, with D possibly being TRBD1 (5 bases). This clonotype was sampled from a female donor with breast cancer. Some clones in this sample may be carry-over from other donors' samples. Sample: tumor-adjacent breast tissue. CDR3 nucleotides: TGTGCCAGCAGGGGACTTGCAACTAATGAAAAACTGTTTTTT. The encoded protein is CASRGLATNEKLFF.